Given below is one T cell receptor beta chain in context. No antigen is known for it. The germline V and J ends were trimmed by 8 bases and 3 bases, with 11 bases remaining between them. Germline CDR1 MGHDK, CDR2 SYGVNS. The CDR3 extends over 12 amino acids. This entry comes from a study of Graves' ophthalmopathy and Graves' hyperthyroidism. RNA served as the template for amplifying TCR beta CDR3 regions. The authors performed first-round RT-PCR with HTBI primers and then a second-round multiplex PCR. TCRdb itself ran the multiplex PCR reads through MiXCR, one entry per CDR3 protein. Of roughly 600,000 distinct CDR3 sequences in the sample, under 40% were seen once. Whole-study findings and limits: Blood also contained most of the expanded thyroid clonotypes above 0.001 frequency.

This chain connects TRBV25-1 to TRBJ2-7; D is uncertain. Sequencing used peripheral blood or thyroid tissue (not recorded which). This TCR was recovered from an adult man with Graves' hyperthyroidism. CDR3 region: CASQWTDYEQYF. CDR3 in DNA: TGTGCCAGCCAGTGGACGGACTACGAGCAGTACTTC.